This TCR beta chain came from a study of cytomegalovirus exposure and HLA in healthy donors. Study-wide background: Findings of an earlier analysis included more than 90 million unique TCR beta sequences from around 180 million T cells.

Germline CDR1 reads MNHEY; CDR2 reads SMNVEV (reference sequence). The ends were cut back, 3 bases at V and 0 bases at J, with 12 bases in the middle. The CDR3 totals 15 residues. The PCR used 60 Vbeta and 13 Jbeta primers. Original handling: Later, an analysis found about 80 million unique TCR beta chains, and 10 million to 11 million of these were shared. The repertoire was sequenced with immunoSEQ multiplex PCR; TCRdb's copy has only in-frame clones and lacks some. V and J calls and clone size follow that table, whereas D and trimming were derived from the DNA. The table records about 110,000 clones, 69% of them present only once. Findings and caveats of the study: Both high specificity and high sensitivity reportedly marked the classifier's diagnosis of cytomegalovirus status. The records held CMV serostatus as the only immune exposure information.

On this clone: As yet, its antigen is unknown.

The chain uses TRBV27 and TRBJ2-7; D remains unclear. The origin of this receptor is a woman in her 70s in good health and CMV-seropositive. Sequenced: PBMCs. The CDR3 region has the DNA TGTGCCAGCAGTTTGGCCAGTTATTACTCCTACGAGCAGTACTTC. Protein: CASSLASYYSYEQYF.